This T cell receptor beta chain was profiled in a study of identical twins (TCRdb year 2016). For context, the study as a whole: The study deep-sequenced TCR alpha and beta repertoires from monozygotic twins, unrelated adults of various ages and cord blood to test whether fetal clonotypes persist. To rule out contamination, replicate twin experiments were performed at different times with different library preparation protocols.

Trimming at the junction amounts to 4 bases on V and 0 bases on J, and the germline ends lie 6 bases apart. The CDR3 measures 13 amino acids from cysteine to phenylalanine. Kept here is only the CDR3 DNA, which spans 39 bases and is read in frame from base 1. The germline V gene encodes CDR1 KGHSH and CDR2 LQKENI. Overall study results and their limits: Abundant cord blood beta clonotypes had fewer insertions, young adult naive repertoires showed a similar but weaker trend, and memory repertoires showed no such trend. The excess sharing between twins in beta out-of-frame sequences was weaker because fewer shared sequences reduced the signal-to-noise ratio. Zero-insertion analyses could be partly confounded by invariant T cells such as MAIT and iNKT, although diverse VJ usage argued against such confounding for most clonotypes. In monozygotic twins, recombination models systematically underestimated out-of-frame TCR alpha sharing, but the models matched the sharing seen between unrelated individuals. Out-of-frame TCR alpha sequences shared between twins showed an excess of low generation-probability sequences compared with coincidental sharing between unrelated individuals. Conclusions relied on cross-sectional statistical analysis, since the same donors could not be followed over many years.

The library relied on 5' RACE. The listed sequencing device is Illumina HiSeq 2000. Template switching introduced a universal primer binding site; the final cDNA contained a unique molecular identifier, enabling accurate counting of TCR cDNA molecules. First-strand cDNA for TCR alpha and beta chains was synthesized from specific primers in the conserved constant-segment region. To control for contamination, each cDNA library was double barcoded with a SMART-Mk sample barcode plus Illumina barcodes. Two successive PCR steps introduced TruSeq adapter sequences along with Illumina sample barcodes. The TCR alpha and beta cDNA libraries were sequenced on the Illumina HiSeq platform using custom primers. In the source study's methods: MiGEC processed the raw reads to extract unique molecular identifiers, while MiXCR was used to determine the CDR3 positions. For each individual, recombination models were inferred using an EM algorithm with the repgenHMM and IGoR tools. Shared clonotype analysis was performed with the tcR package in R, normalizing sharing by the product of cloneset sizes. To study raw recombination without the effects of thymic and clonal selection, out-of-frame nonproductive sequences were analyzed. TCRdb reanalyzed the raw reads on its own, using fastp at Q25 for trimming and MiXCR for clone calling, and kept in-frame beta chains. Every entry covers one CDR3 protein and lists the most common genes and DNA from its rows. TCRdb's processing, not the authors' own work, is the source of the V and J calls. In all, the sample holds about 100,000 distinct CDR3 sequences, and under 6.5% of those were seen once. 12% of the sample comes from the top ten.

Comments on this clonotype: Its binding antigen is unknown. The record has no base qualities; no much larger clone is one base away.

All donors were healthy Caucasians. Miltenyi CD45RO+ enrichment and human naive T-cell isolation kits were used to isolate memory (CD45RO+) and naive T cells from PBMC. The sequence was collected from a woman aged 45-59 years in good health. Material for sequencing was memory T cells sorted from blood. The sample's cell subset or site label, decoded: CD45RO+ enriched T cells. The V and J genes are TRBV18 and TRBJ2-5, with no confident D gene call. Here is the DNA: TGTGCCAGCTCACTGGGGTACCAAGAGACCCAGTACTTC. Translation gives CASSLGYQETQYF.